This is a list of T cell receptor beta chains from one sample in a study of T cell responses to AZD1222 COVID-19 vaccine. Data came from immunoSEQ multiplex PCR; TCRdb stores just in-frame clones and leaves some out. The sample holds tens of thousands of clones; over 80% are singletons and the top ten take about 7%. Sequenced here: peripheral blood, sampled on day 0 of AZD1222 vaccination. Every receptor here comes from an adult in good health. Both conserved end residues are part of each CDR3. A D gene is named only where the DNA matches it firmly. Not every row has a clone size; where given, it reads once, few, many or a size class.

TRBJ1-1,TRBV5-1,-,few,TGCGCCAGCAGCTTGGGACAGTCTGAAGCTTTCTTT,CASSLGQSEAFF
TRBJ1-3,TRBV3-1/TRBV3-2,-,-,TGTGCCAGCAGCCAAAACTCTGGAAACACCATATATTTT,CASSQNSGNTIYF
TRBJ2-2,TRBV5-1,-,-,TGCGCCAGCAGCTTGTCAGGGGCCCTGAACACCGGGGAGCTGTTTTTT,CASSLSGALNTGELFF
TRBJ1-1,TRBV28,-,-,TGTGCCAGCAGTTTATGGGGGCTGGCTGAAGCTTTCTTT,CASSLWGLAEAFF
TRBJ1-1,TRBV19,-,-,TGTGCCAGTAGTACCACTAGGGGCACTGAAGCTTTCTTT,CASSTTRGTEAFF
TRBJ2-7,TRBV11-2,-,-,TGTGCCAGTCGTAAAAAAGGGATGGGGCGAGAATCGGTTCTAACCGAGCAGTACTTC,CASRKKGMGRESVLTEQYF
TRBJ1-1,TRBV5-5,TRBD1,-,TGTGCCAGCAGCTTGGACCCTACAGGGGGCACTGAAGCTTTCTTT,CASSLDPTGGTEAFF
TRBJ1-6,TRBV27,TRBD1,-,TGTGCCAGCAGTGGTAGGGACAGGGGGAATTCACCCCTCCACTTT,CASSGRDRGNSPLHF
TRBJ2-7,TRBV3-1/TRBV3-2,-,-,TGTGCCAGCAGTCGCACCCTGACTATTAGGAACTACGAGCAGTACTTC,CASSRTLTIRNYEQYF
TRBJ2-1,TRBV4-3,TRBD1,once,TGCGCCAGCAGCCAATCGCGCGGGACAGGGCAGAATGAGCAGTTCTTC,CASSQSRGTGQNEQFF
TRBJ1-6,TRBV10-3,TRBD1,-,TGTGCCATCAGTGAGTCTTGGACAGGGATTTCACCCCTCCACTTT,CAISESWTGISPLHF
TRBJ2-5,TRBV5-1,-,-,TGCGCCAGCAGCTTGGAGGGTTGGAAGACCCAGTACTTC,CASSLEGWKTQYF
TRBJ1-5,TRBV28,-,-,TGTGCCAGCAGCTACCAGAAAGACAATCAGCCCCAGCATTTT,CASSYQKDNQPQHF
TRBJ1-4,TRBV3-1/TRBV3-2,-,-,TGTGCCAGCAGCCAAGATTTGGGGGCCGGGAGGGATAAAAAACTGTTTTTT,CASSQDLGAGRDKKLFF
TRBJ1-2,TRBV5-8,-,-,TGTGCCAGCAGCTTAGGGGGAGGTAACTATGGCTACACCTTC,CASSLGGGNYGYTF
TRBJ1-5,TRBV19,-,-,TGTGCCAGTAACCTTAGGGGGGCTTATCAGCCCCAGCATTTT,CASNLRGAYQPQHF
TRBJ2-3,TRBV6-5,-,-,TGTGCCAGCAGTTATTTAGCGACTAGCACAGATACGCAGTATTTT,CASSYLATSTDTQYF
TRBJ1-6,TRBV10-3,TRBD1,once,TGTGCCATCAGTGAGTTACAGGGGGATAATTCACCCCTCCACTTT,CAISELQGDNSPLHF
TRBJ1-2,TRBV14,-,-,TGTGCCAGCAGCCAAGTCGGCTATGGCTACACCTTC,CASSQVGYGYTF
TRBJ2-2,TRBV5-1,-,once,TGCGCCAGCAGCTTGTCGCAGGCCGCGAACACCGGGGAGCTGTTTTTT,CASSLSQAANTGELFF
TRBJ2-5,TRBV4-2,-,-,TGTGCCAGCAGCCCCCAGGTTGCGGCGGGCCGGGAGACCCAGTACTTC,CASSPQVAAGRETQYF
TRBJ1-6,TRBV19,-,-,TGTGCCAGTAGTCTCTCCTATAATTCACCCCTCCACTTT,CASSLSYNSPLHF